The 28 T cell receptor beta chains below were found in one sample sequenced in a study of OX40 agonist ivuxolimab in advanced cancers. Libraries came from the immunoSEQ multiplex PCR assay. Imported from immuneACCESS, the table was reduced by TCRdb to in-frame sequences with V and J called. These copies leave out some clones; in studies compared against another copy, an unresolved V gene accounts for under half, and the cause of the remainder is not known. The sample data list approximately 48,000 clones, and around 82% of these were observed just once. The ten largest clones represent around 2% of the sample. The specimen was CD4+ or CD8+ T cells sorted from blood, collected in a trial of the OX40 agonist ivuxolimab. All receptors come from an adult with an advanced solid tumor such as melanoma, head and neck, liver or kidney cancer.

The chain links TRBV6-1 to TRBJ1-2, with D tentatively TRBD1 (5 bases). The CDR3 length is 16 residues. Germline lookup yields CDR1 MNHNS and CDR2 SASEGT. Trimming left V 4 bases short and J 0 bases short, with 15 bases between. The CDR3: CASSVTGTVANYGYTF. CDR3 coding DNA: TGTGCCAGCAGTGTTACCGGGACGGTTGCTAACTATGGCTACACCTTC.

The chain is built from TRBV19 and TRBJ1-5; D perhaps matches TRBD1 (5 bases). Germline V lookup: CDR1 LNHDA, CDR2 SQIVND (reference sequence). CDR3 length: 16 amino acids. Trimming removed 5 bases at V and 6 bases at J, with 20 bases between. This CDR3 reads CASSFLAWGRTQPQHF. Written as DNA, the CDR3 is TGTGCCAGTAGTTTTTTGGCCTGGGGGAGAACTCAGCCCCAGCATTTT.

The chain has TRBV9 and TRBJ2-2; D tentatively fits TRBD1 or TRBD2 (5 bases each). The V end was cut by 2 bases, the J end by 5 bases, with 7 bases between. The germline gives CDR1 SGDLS, CDR2 YYNGEE. This CDR3 is built from 13 residues. The CDR3 DNA reads as TGTGCCAGCAGCGTCGGGGCGACCGGGGAGCTGTTTTTT. The encoded protein is CASSVGATGELFF.

The genes are TRBV29-1 and TRBJ1-2; D is ambiguous. The CDR3 consists of 14 residues. Deletions cut 3 bases from V and 0 bases from J, with 11 bases between. Germline values: CDR1 SQVTM, CDR2 ANQGSEA. The CDR3 DNA sequence: TGCAGCGTTGAGGGATTCCTAGCTAACTATGGCTACACCTTC. It yields the protein CSVEGFLANYGYTF.

The chain joins TRBV10-3 to TRBJ1-1, with 7 bases aligning to TRBD1. Germline V gives CDR1 ENHRY, CDR2 SYGVKD. V was pared by 10 bases and J by 5 bases, with 13 bases of the junction left unmatched. The CDR3 is 14 residues long. This chain's CDR3 is CATRVQGVGTEAFF. The CDR3 nucleotides are TGTGCCACCCGGGTCCAGGGGGTAGGGACTGAAGCTTTCTTT.

The rearrangement links TRBV5-4 to TRBJ2-3; D not certain. This CDR3 contains 12 residues. The germline V gene encodes CDR1 SGHNT and CDR2 YYREEE (reference sequence). V dropped 4 bases and J dropped 2 bases, with 5 bases sitting between them. CDR3 coding DNA: TGTGCCAGCAGCGTCCACACAGATACGCAGTATTTT. It specifies CASSVHTDTQYF.

The V call is TRBV6-5, the J call TRBJ1-1; 10 positions match TRBD1. With 5 bases clipped from V and 11 bases from J, the junction kept 11 bases outside the gene matches. CDR1 and CDR2 from the germline V gene are MNHEY and SVGAGI. This CDR3 is built from 14 residues. CDR3 region: CASSTGQGVLRAFF. The DNA for the CDR3 is TGTGCCAGCAGTACCGGACAGGGGGTTTTGAGGGCTTTCTTT.

The chain employs TRBV18 and TRBJ1-1, with 8 bases that match TRBD1. Per the germline V gene, CDR1 is KGHSH and CDR2 is LQKENI. The CDR3 contains 16 residues. Trimming cost V 1 base and J 3 bases; bases outside gene matches: 7. The CDR3 here is CASSPQDRGGYTEAFF. The CDR3 nucleotides read TGTGCCAGCTCACCACAAGACAGGGGTGGGTACACTGAAGCTTTCTTT. The full variable domain, its missing parts supplied by reference TRBV18 and TRBJ1-1, is NAGVMQNPRHLVRRRGQEARLRCSPMKGHSHVYWYRQLPEEGLKFMVYLQKENIIDESGMPKERFSAEFPKEGPSILRIQQVVRGDSAAYFCASSPQDRGGYTEAFFGQGTRLTVV.

The V call is TRBV11-2, the J call TRBJ1-5; TRBD1 agrees at 8 bases. The CDR3 is 12 amino acids. The V gene end was trimmed by 4 bases and the J gene end by 11 bases; junction bases not matched to a gene: 4. Germline-derived CDR1 and CDR2 are SGHAT and FQNNGV. CDR3 DNA: TGTGCCAGCAGCTCCGGGACAGGTGCCCAGCATTTT. Amino acids: CASSSGTGAQHF. The variable domain in full, with the rest retrieved from reference TRBV11-2 and TRBJ1-5, is EAGVAQSPRYKIIEKRQSVAFWCNPISGHATLYWYQQILGQGPKLLIQFQNNGVVDDSQLPKDRFSAERLKGVDSTLKIQPAKLEDSAVYLCASSSGTGAQHFGDGTRLSIL.

This clone was observed a few times. This chain uses TRBV5-4 with TRBJ2-5; D gene uncertain. The CDR3 runs to 11 residues. Trimming removed 2 bases from V and 5 bases from J, with 4 bases in between. The germline gives CDR1 SGHNT, CDR2 YYREEE (reference sequence). The CDR3: CASSFLETQYF. CDR3 in DNA: TGTGCCAGCAGCTTTTTGGAGACCCAGTACTTC.

The rearrangement joins TRBV15 to TRBJ2-6; D assignment may be TRBD1 or TRBD2 (5 bases each). This CDR3 has 16 amino acids. The ends were cut back, 1 base at V and 2 bases at J, with 9 bases in the middle. The V gene's germline CDR1 is LNHNV and CDR2 YYDKDF (reference sequence). The CDR3 reads CATSRVLGAGANVLTF. CDR3 nucleotides: TGTGCCACCAGCAGAGTGTTGGGGGCTGGGGCCAACGTCCTGACTTTC.

This chain joins TRBV30 and TRBJ1-2, with D possibly being TRBD1 (6 bases). The CDR3 is 15 amino acids. Germline CDR1 is GTSNPN and CDR2 is SVGIG (reference sequence). V dropped 1 base and J dropped 4 bases, with 16 bases sitting between them. The CDR3 nucleotides read TGTGCCTGGAGTGATGGTCGAGGGGGTTTCTATGGCTACACCTTC. Translating it yields CAWSDGRGGFYGYTF. The full variable domain, in which reference TRBV30 and TRBJ1-2 provide the parts outside the CDR3, is SQTIHQWPATLVQPVGSPLSLECTVEGTSNPNLYWYRQAAGRGLQLLFYSVGIGQISSEVPQNLSASRPQDRQFILSSKKLLLSDSGFYLCAWSDGRGGFYGYTFGSGTRLTVV.

V usage is TRBV29-1 and J usage is TRBJ1-2; TRBD1 is a possible D gene (5 bases). The CDR3 contains 15 residues. V dropped 5 bases and J dropped 1 base, with 17 bases sitting between them. Germline CDR1 is SQVTM and CDR2 is ANQGSEA. This CDR3 reads CSVMDTKASNYGYTF. The CDR3 region has the DNA TGCAGCGTTATGGACACGAAGGCAAGTAACTATGGCTACACCTTC. The whole variable domain, remainder taken from reference TRBV29-1 and TRBJ1-2, is SAVISQKPSRDICQRGTSLTIQCQVDSQVTMMFWYRQQPGQSLTLIATANQGSEATYESGFVIDKFPISRPNLTFSTLTVSNMSPEDSSIYLCSVMDTKASNYGYTFGSGTRLTVV.

The rearrangement joins TRBV30 to TRBJ2-3, with 7 bases matching TRBD1. Germline V gene data show CDR1 as GTSNPN and CDR2 as SVGIG (reference sequence). This CDR3 contains 11 residues. The ends lost 8 bases at V and 5 bases at J; junction bases unmatched: 4. As DNA, the CDR3 is TGTGCCGAGGGACAGCGAGATACGCAGTATTTT. It codes for CAEGQRDTQYF.

J is TRBJ1-5 and V is TRBV6-5; D gene unclear. Per the germline V gene, CDR1 is MNHEY and CDR2 is SVGAGI. V shed 7 bases and J shed 1 base, with 11 bases lying between them. This CDR3 region has 14 residues. The CDR3 reads CASNRGGSNQPQHF. The CDR3 bases are TGTGCCAGCAACCGTGGAGGGAGCAATCAGCCCCAGCATTTT.

The gene calls are TRBV12-5 and TRBJ1-1; D possibly corresponds to TRBD1 (5 bases). Germline CDR1 and CDR2: LGHNT and FRNRAP. V lost 2 bases, J lost 4 bases, and 17 bases lay in between. This CDR3 contains 16 residues. The CDR3 bases are TGTGCTAGTGGTTTGAAAACGGGACTCCTCTCCACTGAAGCTTTCTTT. It specifies CASGLKTGLLSTEAFF. Together with reference TRBV12-5 and TRBJ1-1, the CDR3 gives the full variable domain: DARVTQTPRHKVTEMGQEVTMRCQPILGHNTVFWYRQTMMQGLELLAYFRNRAPLDDSGMPKDRFSAEMPDATLATLKIQPSEPRDSAVYFCASGLKTGLLSTEAFFGQGTRLTVV.

This clone appeared a single time. The chain uses TRBV11-3 and TRBJ2-1, with D possibly TRBD1 on 5 matching bases. The CDR3 is 13 amino acids. Germline assignment: CDR1 SGHNT and CDR2 YENEEA. Trimming cost V 3 bases and J 2 bases, with 5 bases left between them. The CDR3 region is CASSFRAYNEQFF. CDR3 DNA sequence: TGTGCCAGCAGCTTCAGGGCCTACAATGAGCAGTTCTTC. The complete variable domain, with remaining parts taken from reference TRBV11-3 and TRBJ2-1, reads EAGVVQSPRYKIIEKKQPVAFWCNPISGHNTLYWYLQNLGQGPELLIRYENEEAVDDSQLPKDRFSAERLKGVDSTLKIQPAELGDSAVYLCASSFRAYNEQFFGPGTRLTVL.

This clone appeared a single time. The chain joins TRBV19 to TRBJ1-5; tentatively, D is TRBD1 (5 bases). Germline CDR1 is LNHDA and CDR2 is SQIVND (reference sequence). CDR3 length: 14 amino acids. V was clipped by 7 bases and J by 3 bases, with 13 bases between them. CDR3 bases: TGTGCCAGTATGTCCCCAGGGAACAATCAGCCCCAGCATTTT. Translation gives CASMSPGNNQPQHF. The variable domain in full, completed from reference TRBV19 and TRBJ1-5, reads DGGITQSPKYLFRKEGQNVTLSCEQNLNHDAMYWYRQDPGQGLRLIYYSQIVNDFQKGDIAEGYSVSREKKESFPLTVTSAQKNPTAFYLCASMSPGNNQPQHFGDGTRLSIL.

The rearrangement uses TRBV7-2 and TRBJ2-2; D is undetermined. Germline CDR1 and CDR2: SGHTA and FQGNSA. Trimming stripped 0 bases from V and 1 base from J, with 12 bases between. The CDR3 covers 17 residues. The CDR3 DNA reads TGTGCCAGCAGCTTAGCGCCAGCAAAGCTGAACACCGGGGAGCTGTTTTTT. The encoded protein is CASSLAPAKLNTGELFF.

This chain links TRBV7-9 with TRBJ1-1; D not resolved. Trimming removed 1 base at V and 4 bases at J, with 16 bases between. The CDR3 is 16 amino acids. The germline gives CDR1 SEHNR, CDR2 FQNEAQ (reference sequence). The CDR3 is CASSLDSWRQVTEAFF. The CDR3 nucleotides read TGTGCCAGCAGCTTAGATAGCTGGAGGCAGGTCACTGAAGCTTTCTTT.

In DNA, the CDR3 is TGTGCCAGCGGGGAGGGTGGCCCCTACAATGAGCAGTTCTTC. Amino acids: CASGEGGPYNEQFF. The chain couples TRBV6-5 to TRBJ2-1, with 7 bases matching TRBD2. Trimming took 8 bases from V and 2 from J; bases not matched to a gene: 6. Germline V gene sequence: CDR1 MNHEY, CDR2 SVGAGI. This CDR3 has 14 residues.

V gene TRBV30 combines with J gene TRBJ2-4; TRBD1 or TRBD2 may be the D gene (6 bases each). V was trimmed by 4 bases and J by 4 bases, leaving 11 bases between them. CDR1 and CDR2 from the germline V gene are GTSNPN and SVGIG (reference sequence). The CDR3 sequence is 13 residues long. The CDR3 sequence: CAWTRGVKNIQYF. The CDR3 bases are TGTGCCTGGACGAGGGGGGTAAAAAACATTCAGTACTTC. Together with reference TRBV30 and TRBJ2-4, the CDR3 gives the full variable domain: SQTIHQWPATLVQPVGSPLSLECTVEGTSNPNLYWYRQAAGRGLQLLFYSVGIGQISSEVPQNLSASRPQDRQFILSSKKLLLSDSGFYLCAWTRGVKNIQYFGAGTRLSVL.

The rearrangement joins TRBV6-1 to TRBJ2-6, with D tentatively TRBD1 or TRBD2 (7 bases each). The length of the CDR3 is 15 residues. Trimming shortened V by 7 bases and J by 4 bases, and 14 bases separated the two germline ends. Germline V lookup: CDR1 MNHNS, CDR2 SASEGT. The CDR3 here is CASIQGGYGANVLTF. CDR3 coding DNA: TGTGCCAGCATCCAGGGGGGGTACGGGGCCAACGTCCTGACTTTC.

V is TRBV5-6 and J is TRBJ2-7, with TRBD1 identical over 7 bases. The germline gives CDR1 SGHDT, CDR2 YYEEEE. The ends lost 3 bases at V and 5 bases at J; junction bases unmatched: 11. This CDR3 spans 15 amino acids. The CDR3: CASSYRTGWLDEQYF. Here the CDR3 DNA reads TGTGCCAGCAGCTATCGGACAGGATGGTTGGACGAGCAGTACTTC.

The gene calls are TRBV2 and TRBJ2-2; 9 bases are shared with TRBD1. This CDR3 comprises 14 residues. Germline V gives CDR1 SNHLY, CDR2 FYNNEI. J lost 7 bases, V lost 6 bases, and 6 bases had no gene match. CDR3 sequence reads: CASSIRTGDGELFF. CDR3 sequence (DNA): TGTGCCAGCAGCATACGGACAGGGGACGGGGAGCTGTTTTTT.

This clone was picked up a small number of times. This rearrangement joins TRBV19 to TRBJ2-3; weak D call: TRBD2 (6 bases). Germline CDR1 is LNHDA and CDR2 is SQIVND (reference sequence). The CDR3 is made up of 17 amino acids. V was trimmed by 2 bases and J by 0 bases, leaving 15 bases between them. This chain's CDR3 is CASSISSGWPSTDTQYF. In DNA form, the CDR3 reads TGTGCCAGTAGTATATCAAGCGGGTGGCCTAGCACAGATACGCAGTATTTT.

V is TRBV18 and J is TRBJ1-1; no firm D call. CDR1 KGHSH and CDR2 LQKENI come from the germline V gene. This CDR3 contains 15 residues. With 0 bases removed from V and 1 base from J, the gap between germline ends came to 9 bases. CDR3 nucleotide sequence: TGTGCCAGCTCACCACCTTACTCTCGGAACACTGAAGCTTTCTTT. Translation gives CASSPPYSRNTEAFF.

The genes are TRBV14 and TRBJ2-3, with TRBD2 matching over 9 bases. CDR3 length: 15 amino acids. V shed 3 bases, J shed 4 bases, and the junction held 5 bases outside the gene matches. Germline CDR1 reads SGHDN; CDR2 reads FVKESK. Here the CDR3 reads CASSQGLAISDTQYF. The CDR3 nucleotides are TGTGCCAGCAGCCAGGGACTAGCTATCTCAGATACGCAGTATTTT. The variable domain in full, with the rest retrieved from reference TRBV14 and TRBJ2-3, is EAGVTQFPSHSVIEKGQTVTLRCDPISGHDNLYWYRRVMGKEIKFLLHFVKESKQDESGMPNNRFLAERTGGTYSTLKVQPAELEDSGVYFCASSQGLAISDTQYFGPGTRLTVL.